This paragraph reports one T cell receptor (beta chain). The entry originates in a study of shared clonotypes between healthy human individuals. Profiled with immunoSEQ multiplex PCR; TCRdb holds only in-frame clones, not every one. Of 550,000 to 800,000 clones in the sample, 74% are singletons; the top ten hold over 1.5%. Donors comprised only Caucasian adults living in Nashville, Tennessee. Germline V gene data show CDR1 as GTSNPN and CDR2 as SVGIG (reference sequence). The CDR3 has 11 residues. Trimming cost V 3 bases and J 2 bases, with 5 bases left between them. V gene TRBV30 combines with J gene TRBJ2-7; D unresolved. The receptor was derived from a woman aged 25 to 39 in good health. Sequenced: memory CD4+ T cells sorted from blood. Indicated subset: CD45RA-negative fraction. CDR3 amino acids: CAWRSAYEQYF. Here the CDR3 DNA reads TGTGCCTGGAGGTCTGCCTACGAGCAGTACTTC.